This T cell receptor (beta chain) was captured by sequencing in a study of T cell repertoires in cytomegalovirus infection. About the study: CMV infection together with matching HLA type was indicated by public TCR beta signatures. Whole-study findings and limits: Of the TCR beta families, the public ones yielded a cumulative frequency that identified carriers of CMV plus the relevant HLA.

V lost 6 bases to trimming and J lost 3 bases, with 15 bases between them. The CDR3 is 14 residues long. TCRdb used MiXCR to reprocess the reads, holding one entry per CDR3 protein. The table shows some 940,000 distinct CDR3 sequences, with roughly 30% occurring only once. Details on this clonotype: Its specificity is unknown.

This sequence was found in a human donor in good health (CMV status not recorded). Some clones in this sample may be carry-over from other donors' samples. V gene TRBV12-3 or TRBV12-4 combines with J gene TRBJ2-7; a possible D gene is TRBD1 (6 bases). Source: cultured CD8+ T cells from PBMCs, taken from culture after CMV antigen stimulation. In DNA form, the CDR3 reads TGTGCCAGCAGATCACAGGGTCTTTTCTACGAGCAGTACTTC. Translation: CASRSQGLFYEQYF.